This T cell receptor (beta chain) was sequenced during a study of STAT5B mutations in CD4+ large granular lymphocyte leukemia. Study-level background: The CDR3 'QG' motif was associated with a particular HLA allele among healthy donors. General study points: Main leukemic clonotypes were patient-specific, but roughly 23% appeared at low frequency elsewhere. Patient CD4-sorted repertoires looked more clonal than healthy CD4+ repertoires, even without putative leukemic clones. 8/27 top patient clones versus 2/35 control clones were TRBV06-family.

To note about this clone: Antigen unknown.

In germline, CDR1 is LGHNA, CDR2 YNFKEQ. The CDR3 sequence is 17 residues long. V was trimmed by 2 bases and J by 0 bases, leaving 15 bases between them. Sequenced by immunoSEQ multiplex PCR; TCRdb stores in-frame clones only, minus some. The table includes about 31,000 clones, about 76% detected once. The receptor was derived from a human donor in good health. The material sequenced was CD4+ T cells from blood buffy coats. The chain is built from TRBV4-2 and TRBJ2-3; the D gene could be TRBD1 or TRBD2 (5 bases each). The CDR3 DNA is TGTGCCAGCAGCCAATCAGGCACAGGCGGGAGCACAGATACGCAGTATTTT. Amino acids: CASSQSGTGGSTDTQYF.